The text below deals with one T cell receptor (beta chain). Antigen: not known. Cells stained for CD3, CD4, CD8, CD45RA, CD27 and viability were sorted into four CD45RA/CD27 subsets. This sample was included in a study of naive and memory T cell subsets. Two oligonucleotides, mixed equimolar, formed the beta constant-region primer covering TRBC1 and TRBC2. An oligonucleotide with the SP2 primer and a 12-nucleotide UMI was ligated to the cDNA 3' end. TCRdb itself ran the UMI-ligation and nested PCR reads through MiXCR, one entry per CDR3 protein. The profile shows some 150,000 distinct CDR3 sequences, 15% to 20% of them singletons. Trimming cost V 2 bases and J 0 bases; bases outside gene matches: 11. This CDR3 has 21 amino acids. CDR1 and CDR2 (germline): LGHNA, YNFKEQ. Overall study results and limits: Over 90% of naive TCR sequences appeared only once, unlike memory subsets. A few larger clonotypes appeared in naive repertoires, especially CD8, possibly memory cells re-expressing CD45RA.

Sequencing was performed on naive CD4+ T cells from blood. This clonotype was obtained from a human donor in good health. V and J are TRBV4-2 and TRBJ2-1, with 15 bases matching TRBD2. CDR3: CASSQHAGTSGRTSSYNEQFF. CDR3 nucleotides: TGTGCCAGCAGCCAACACGCCGGGACTAGCGGGAGGACGAGCTCCTACAATGAGCAGTTCTTC.